These 29 T cell receptor beta chains were all obtained from the same sample, sequenced in a study of T cells in tumors after PD-1 blockade. Generated by immunoSEQ multiplex PCR, the TCRdb table keeps only in-frame clones and is missing some. The sample holds roughly 60,000 clones, around 77% seen once. Specimen: PBMCs, collected before anti-PD-1 treatment. Every receptor here comes from a human donor with basal cell carcinoma.

The chain employs TRBV25-1 and TRBJ2-1; 9 bases are a match to TRBD2. This CDR3 has 16 residues. Germline V gene sequence: CDR1 MGHDK, CDR2 SYGVNS. J lost 7 bases, V lost 1 base, and 8 bases had no gene match. As DNA, the CDR3 is TGTGCCAGCAGTGAATGGTCGAGCGGGGGGTGGAATGAGCAGTTCTTC. This codes for CASSEWSSGGWNEQFF. Complete variable domain (other parts from reference TRBV25-1 and TRBJ2-1): EADIYQTPRYLVIGTGKKITLECSQTMGHDKMYWYQQDPGMELHLIHYSYGVNSTEKGDLSSESTVSRIRTEHFPLTLESARPSHTSQYLCASSEWSSGGWNEQFFGPGTRLTVL.

This clone was detected only once. The genes are TRBV7-8 and TRBJ2-7; D perhaps matches TRBD1 (6 bases). Trimming took 5 bases from V and 0 from J, leaving 17 bases between them. CDR3 length: 16 amino acids. The germline gives CDR1 SGHVS, CDR2 FQNEAQ. The CDR3 DNA is TGTGCCAGCAGCCCACAGACAGGAATGAGCTCCTACGAGCAGTACTTC. Its protein product is CASSPQTGMSSYEQYF.

The rearrangement links TRBV7-9 to TRBJ2-2, with a tentative D call TRBD2 (6 bases). The germline CDR1 and CDR2 sequences are SEHNR and FQNEAQ (reference sequence). V lost 3 bases and J lost 4, with 9 bases in between. The CDR3 totals 14 residues. The CDR3 spells CASSLGLLTGELFF. The CDR3 DNA reads as TGTGCCAGCAGCTTGGGACTCCTCACCGGGGAGCTGTTTTTT.

The chain is built from TRBV25-1 and TRBJ2-3, with 8 positions matching TRBD1. Germline V gene sequence: CDR1 MGHDK, CDR2 SYGVNS. J was trimmed by 0 bases and V by 3 bases; bases with no gene match: 5. The CDR3 contains 16 residues. The CDR3 sequence is CASSDDRGRSTDTQYF. In nucleotides, the CDR3 is TGTGCCAGCAGTGACGACAGGGGCCGAAGCACAGATACGCAGTATTTT.

This rearrangement joins TRBV6-4 to TRBJ1-6; no clear D. The CDR3 covers 13 residues. The V end lost 6 bases, the J end lost 7 bases, and 10 bases lay between the germline ends. Per the germline V gene, CDR1 is MRHNA and CDR2 is SNTAGT. DNA for the CDR3: TGTGCCAGCAGACCGACGGTAAATTCACCCCTCCACTTT. Amino acids: CASRPTVNSPLHF.

The chain recombines TRBV2 with TRBJ2-7, with 12 nucleotides matching TRBD2. The CDR3 contains 14 residues. Unmatched junction bases numbered 5, after V lost 6 bases and J lost 5 bases. Germline-derived CDR1 and CDR2 are SNHLY and FYNNEI. CDR3 nucleotides: TGTGCCAGCAGAACTAGCGGGGGGAAGAACGAGCAGTACTTC. Translating gives CASRTSGGKNEQYF.

This clone appeared a few times. This chain uses TRBV3-1 (or the pseudogene TRBV3-2) with TRBJ2-3, with 7 bases fitting TRBD2. With V trimmed by 2 bases and J by 3 bases, 5 bases remained unmatched. This CDR3 is 15 amino acids long. The germline V gene encodes CDR1 LGHDT and CDR2 YNNKEL (reference sequence). The CDR3 spells CASSQTGGRTDTQYF. CDR3 nucleotide sequence: TGTGCCAGCAGCCAAACGGGGGGTCGAACAGATACGCAGTATTTT.

This clone showed up just once. This chain uses TRBV4-1 with TRBJ1-6; D might be TRBD1 (5 bases). This CDR3 spans 16 amino acids. Trimming took 2 bases from V and 8 from J, leaving 16 bases between them. CDR1 is MGHRA, CDR2 YSYEKL, per germline. As DNA, the CDR3 is TGCGCCAGCAGCCAATATTCAGCAGGGAGGGATTCACCCCTCCACTTT. It is translated as CASSQYSAGRDSPLHF.

The rearrangement links TRBV27 to TRBJ1-1; D is perhaps TRBD1 (6 bases). The length of the CDR3 is 17 residues. Per the germline V gene, CDR1 is MNHEY and CDR2 is SMNVEV (reference sequence). V gave up 5 bases and J gave up 1 base, with 20 bases separating them. Written as DNA, the CDR3 is TGTGCCAGCAGTCCGCTACGCGGGACAAAAGGGAACACTGAAGCTTTCTTT. This sequence encodes CASSPLRGTKGNTEAFF.

The table lists this clone with a count of one. The chain recombines TRBV9 with TRBJ2-2, with D tentatively TRBD1 or TRBD2 (6 bases each). Trimming took 2 bases from V and 1 from J, leaving 18 bases between them. The CDR3 loop spans 18 amino acids. Germline CDR1 reads SGDLS; CDR2 reads YYNGEE. The CDR3: CASSVGGGVGRNTGELFF. The CDR3 nucleotides read TGTGCCAGCAGCGTGGGTGGGGGCGTCGGGAGGAACACCGGGGAGCTGTTTTTT.

The V and J genes are TRBV3-1 (or the pseudogene TRBV3-2) and TRBJ2-2; 11 nucleotides align to TRBD2. Germline trimming cut 2 bases from V and 3 bases from J; bases unmatched to any gene: 2. Germline V gene lookup returns CDR1 LGHDT and CDR2 YNNKEL (reference sequence). This CDR3 is 16 amino acids long. The CDR3 DNA reads as TGTGCCAGCAGCCAACTAGCGGGGGGCTACACCGGGGAGCTGTTTTTT. It codes for CASSQLAGGYTGELFF.

The chain combines TRBV19 with TRBJ1-4, with D possibly matching TRBD1 (5 bases). Germline CDR1 is LNHDA and CDR2 is SQIVND (reference sequence). V lost 6 bases, J lost 0 bases, and 11 bases lay in between. The CDR3 runs to 15 residues. CDR3 nucleotides: TGTGCCAGTAGGCCAGACAGATCAACTAATGAAAAACTGTTTTTT. The encoded protein is CASRPDRSTNEKLFF.

J is TRBJ1-2 and V is TRBV3-1 (or the pseudogene TRBV3-2); 9 bases align to TRBD1. The junction had 3 bases not matched to a gene; V was cut back by 0 bases and J by 4 bases. The V gene's germline CDR1 is LGHDT and CDR2 YNNKEL (reference sequence). The CDR3 length is 15 residues. DNA for the CDR3: TGTGCCAGCAGCCAAGAGTTGGGACAGGGCTATGGCTACACCTTC. Its protein product is CASSQELGQGYGYTF.

This clone was observed once. The chain employs TRBV10-3 and TRBJ2-6; a possible D gene is TRBD1 (6 bases). In germline, CDR1 is ENHRY, CDR2 SYGVKD. This CDR3 comprises 15 residues. V was clipped by 6 bases and J by 0 bases, with 9 bases between them. The DNA of the CDR3 is TGTGCCATCAGCGGACAGTACTCTGGGGCCAACGTCCTGACTTTC. Its protein product is CAISGQYSGANVLTF.

V and J are TRBV5-5 and TRBJ1-6; D is uncertain. V dropped 1 base and J dropped 3 bases, with 11 bases sitting between them. There are 16 residues in the CDR3. Germline assignment: CDR1 SGHKS and CDR2 YYEKEE (reference sequence). The CDR3 protein is CASSLRQAIYNSPLHF. For the CDR3, the DNA is TGTGCCAGCAGCTTGCGGCAGGCGATCTATAATTCACCCCTCCACTTT.

The rearrangement links TRBV5-8 to TRBJ1-2, with TRBD1 matching 9 bases. Looked up from germline, CDR1 is SGHTS and CDR2 is YDEGEE. CDR3 length: 16 amino acids. V gave up 0 bases and J gave up 4 bases; unmatched junction bases: 7. The CDR3 nucleotides read TGTGCCAGCAGCTTGGAGATCGACAGGGGGGGCTATGGCTACACCTTC. Residues: CASSLEIDRGGYGYTF.

The chain carries TRBV30 and TRBJ2-3, with 8 bases lining up with TRBD2. The germline V gene has CDR1 GTSNPN and CDR2 SVGIG (reference sequence). The CDR3 has 14 residues. V shed 2 bases and J 6 bases; nucleotides not matched to a gene: 7. The CDR3 coding sequence is TGTGCCTGGAGTACGGGGGGGCCATCGGATACGCAGTATTTT. Its protein product is CAWSTGGPSDTQYF.

V gene TRBV7-3 combines with J gene TRBJ2-3, with TRBD1 matching 8 bases. The J segment lost 3 bases and the V segment lost 2 bases, leaving 4 bases of the junction unmatched. The CDR3 has 15 residues. Germline loops: CDR1 SGHTA, CDR2 FQGTGA. The CDR3 DNA sequence: TGTGCCAGCAGCTTAGAGGACAGGGTAACAGATACGCAGTATTTT. Translating it yields CASSLEDRVTDTQYF.

This chain connects TRBV6-5 to TRBJ2-3; D is possibly TRBD2 (6 bases). V lost 5 bases and J 4 bases, leaving 16 bases between the germline ends. The germline CDR1 and CDR2 sequences are MNHEY and SVGAGI. The CDR3 has 15 amino acids. Written as DNA, the CDR3 is TGTGCCAGCAGTCGACTGGGCGGGGTGGCAGATACGCAGTATTTT. Translated, it gives CASSRLGGVADTQYF.

The chain joins TRBV7-2 to TRBJ1-5; D not certain. The V end was cut by 1 base, the J end by 4 bases, with 11 bases between. CDR1 is SGHTA and CDR2 is FQGNSA in the germline V gene. The CDR3 is 15 amino acids. CDR3 DNA: TGTGCCAGCAGCTTAGATCCATTAGGTAATCAGCCCCAGCATTTT. It encodes CASSLDPLGNQPQHF.

The rearrangement joins TRBV5-4 to TRBJ1-4; D possibly corresponds to TRBD1 (6 bases). CDR3 length equals 14 residues. Per germline, CDR1 SGHNT and CDR2 YYREEE (reference sequence). The ends were cut back, 0 bases at V and 8 bases at J, with 11 bases in the middle. In nucleotides, the CDR3 is TGTGCCAGCAGCTTGGCAGGGGTCGTCGAAAAACTGTTTTTT. Protein sequence: CASSLAGVVEKLFF.

This chain joins TRBV5-1 and TRBJ2-7, with a tentative D call TRBD1 (5 bases). Trimming took 4 bases from V and 0 from J, leaving 14 bases between them. The CDR3 covers 15 residues. Germline V lookup: CDR1 SGHRS, CDR2 YFSETQ. In DNA form, the CDR3 reads TGCGCCAGCAGCACCGGGCTAGGGGTCTCCTACGAGCAGTACTTC. Translated, it gives CASSTGLGVSYEQYF.

The chain combines TRBV29-1 with TRBJ1-2; D is ambiguous. The V and J ends lost 6 bases and 1 base respectively, with 15 bases between them. CDR1 is SQVTM, CDR2 ANQGSEA, per germline. The CDR3 covers 14 residues. This chain's CDR3 is CSVYDGANNYGYTF. For the CDR3, the DNA is TGCAGCGTATACGACGGTGCGAATAACTATGGCTACACCTTC.

The CDR3 here is CASSEGSTSPLHF. The CDR3 coding sequence is TGTGCCAGCAGTGAAGGGTCGACCTCACCCCTCCACTTT. This rearrangement joins TRBV6-1 to TRBJ1-6, with D uncertain. The CDR3 totals 13 residues. V lost 1 base and J 10 bases, leaving 8 bases between the germline ends. The germline CDR1 and CDR2 sequences are MNHNS and SASEGT.

This sequence joins TRBV5-6 and TRBJ1-1; 10 bases are a match to TRBD1. The CDR3 loop spans 14 amino acids. Germline assignment: CDR1 SGHDT and CDR2 YYEEEE. After removal of 4 bases from V and 5 bases from J, the junction contained 5 bases not matched to a gene. The CDR3 sequence is CASSPGTGVTEAFF. The CDR3 DNA reads as TGTGCCAGCAGCCCAGGGACAGGGGTGACTGAAGCTTTCTTT.

The chain uses TRBV19 and TRBJ1-1, with 7 bases identical to TRBD1. The germline gives CDR1 LNHDA, CDR2 SQIVND (reference sequence). V gave up 4 bases and J gave up 3 bases; unmatched junction bases: 8. This CDR3 comprises 15 residues. Written as DNA, the CDR3 is TGTGCCAGTAGTACCCAGACAGGGTTAGACACTGAAGCTTTCTTT. Its translation is CASSTQTGLDTEAFF.

This clone was picked up one time. V usage is TRBV19 and J usage is TRBJ2-3; 7 nucleotides match TRBD2. This CDR3 is built from 16 residues. J was trimmed by 0 bases and V by 5 bases; bases with no gene match: 8. CDR1 is LNHDA, CDR2 SQIVND, per germline (reference sequence). As DNA, the CDR3 is TGTGCCAGTAGTCAAGAGCGGGGATCTAGCACAGATACGCAGTATTTT. As protein: CASSQERGSSTDTQYF.

The V gene is TRBV14, the J gene TRBJ1-2; maybe TRBD1 (6 bases). The CDR3 extends over 15 amino acids. V lost 0 bases and J lost 1, with 9 bases in between. The V gene's germline CDR1 is SGHDN and CDR2 FVKESK. CDR3 protein: CASSQEQGLNYGYTF. The CDR3 DNA reads as TGTGCCAGCAGCCAAGAGCAGGGGCTTAACTATGGCTACACCTTC.

CDR3 sequence (DNA): TGTGCCAGCAGCTCAATAACTAGCGTTAACACCGGGGAGCTGTTTTTT. Its protein product is CASSSITSVNTGELFF. The chain is built from TRBV7-9 and TRBJ2-2; TRBD2 matches 7 bases. J was trimmed by 2 bases and V by 4 bases; bases with no gene match: 7. Germline values: CDR1 SEHNR, CDR2 FQNEAQ (reference sequence). The CDR3 is 16 amino acids.